Listed below are T cell receptor beta chains from one sample, sequenced in a study of cytotoxic CD8 clonotypes in ibrutinib-treated CLL. Repertoires were generated with immunoSEQ multiplex PCR, while TCRdb's copy carries only in-frame clones and drops some. The sample includes 200,000 or so clones, 75% to 80% of them seen just once. Specimen: PBMCs, collected after 12 months of ibrutinib treatment. These TCRs come from a human donor with chronic lymphocytic leukemia. Each CDR3 is given with its conserved first and last residue. D genes are given only for firm matches. Clone sizes are given selectively: once, few, many, or a class where the clone is expanded.

size: -; D: -; V: TRBV5-1; J: TRBJ2-3; DNA: TGCGCCAGCAGCTGGGAGCCAGATACGCAGTATTTT; CDR3: CASSWEPDTQYF
size: -; D: TRBD1; V: TRBV28; J: TRBJ2-1; DNA: TGTGCCTGTCACACTACCGGGACAGCCTACAATGAGCAGTTCTTC; CDR3: CACHTTGTAYNEQFF
size: once; D: -; V: TRBV13; J: TRBJ1-2; DNA: TGTGCCAGCAGTCGACGACTAGCTAACTATGGCTACACCTTC; CDR3: CASSRRLANYGYTF
size: -; D: -; V: TRBV18; J: TRBJ1-4; DNA: TGTGCCAGCTCACCACAGGTCATAACTAATGAAAAACTGTTTTTT; CDR3: CASSPQVITNEKLFF
size: -; D: -; V: TRBV5-4; J: TRBJ2-7; DNA: TGTGCCAGCAGCCAATACAAGAGCTCCTACGAGCAGTACTTC; CDR3: CASSQYKSSYEQYF
size: once; D: -; V: TRBV30; J: TRBJ1-6; DNA: TGTGCCTGGAGTATCTCGCGGTTTAATTCACCCCTCCACTTT; CDR3: CAWSISRFNSPLHF
size: -; D: TRBD2; V: TRBV11-3; J: TRBJ2-3; DNA: TGTGCCAGCAGCTTCGGACTAGCGGACACCACAGATACGCAGTATTTT; CDR3: CASSFGLADTTDTQYF
size: -; D: -; V: TRBV28; J: TRBJ1-4; DNA: TGTGCCAGCAGTTCATCCAGGGACACCGGATTGGAAAAACTGTTTTTT; CDR3: CASSSSRDTGLEKLFF
size: few; D: -; V: TRBV6-5; J: TRBJ1-6; DNA: TGTGCCAGCAGTTTCGGACAGAATTCACCCCTCCACTTT; CDR3: CASSFGQNSPLHF
size: once; D: TRBD1; V: TRBV7-9; J: TRBJ2-1; DNA: TGTGCCAGCAGCTTAAGGACAGGGGTCGGCAATGAGCAGTTCTTC; CDR3: CASSLRTGVGNEQFF
size: -; D: -; V: TRBV6-1; J: TRBJ1-2; DNA: TGTGCCAGCAGCCCCGGCGAGGGGACCTATGGCTACACCTTC; CDR3: CASSPGEGTYGYTF
size: -; D: -; V: TRBV6-6; J: TRBJ1-4; DNA: TGTGCCAGCAGTTACTCGACGGCAACTAATGAAAAACTGTTTTTT; CDR3: CASSYSTATNEKLFF
size: -; D: -; V: TRBV7-8; J: TRBJ1-2; DNA: TGTGCCAGCAGCTTGCTCCTCAGCACTAACTATGGCTACACCTTC; CDR3: CASSLLLSTNYGYTF
size: -; D: -; V: TRBV7-7; J: TRBJ2-7; DNA: TGTGCTAGCAGCTTAGCGCATGGCTACGAGCAGTACTTC; CDR3: CASSLAHGYEQYF
size: -; D: -; V: TRBV10-3; J: TRBJ2-7; DNA: TGTGCCATCAGTGAGGGGTACGGCACCTACGAGCAGTACTTC; CDR3: CAISEGYGTYEQYF
size: -; D: -; V: TRBV5-1; J: TRBJ2-2; DNA: TGCGCCAGCAGCTTGGCCCAGGGGCCCAACACCGGGGAGCTGTTTTTT; CDR3: CASSLAQGPNTGELFF
size: -; D: -; V: TRBV21-1; J: TRBJ2-7; DNA: TGTGCCAGCAGCACACGGGACCCAAGTTCATACGCGCAGTACTTC; CDR3: CASSTRDPSSYAQYF
size: -; D: TRBD1; V: TRBV5-1; J: TRBJ2-5; DNA: TGCGCCAGCCTTCCCGGGACAGGGGGCCAAGAGACCCAGTACTTC; CDR3: CASLPGTGGQETQYF
size: -; D: -; V: TRBV5-1; J: TRBJ2-1; DNA: TGCGCCAGCGGACTCTTATCGGGGGGCCACTCCTACAATGAGCAGTTCTTC; CDR3: CASGLLSGGHSYNEQFF
size: few; D: -; V: TRBV2; J: TRBJ1-1; DNA: TGTGCCAGCAGTGAGTCGGGGGTCCCTGAAGCTTTCTTT; CDR3: CASSESGVPEAFF
size: -; D: -; V: TRBV21-1; J: TRBJ1-1; DNA: TGTGCCTGCAGCGGGGAGAACACTGAAGCTTTCTTT; CDR3: CACSGENTEAFF
size: few; D: -; V: TRBV19; J: TRBJ2-7; DNA: TGTGCCAGTAGTATTGTGGGAGATTACGAGCAGTACTTC; CDR3: CASSIVGDYEQYF
size: -; D: -; V: TRBV19; J: TRBJ1-1; DNA: TGTGCCAGCGGACAACCGAACACTGAAGCTTTCTTT; CDR3: CASGQPNTEAFF
size: once; D: -; V: TRBV11-2; J: TRBJ2-2; DNA: TGTGCCAGCACCGGGGCGTCGGGGACCGGGGAGCTGTTTTTT; CDR3: CASTGASGTGELFF
size: -; D: TRBD1; V: TRBV27; J: TRBJ1-3; DNA: TGTGCCAGCAGTTTGTCAGGGGGGAAGGGAAACACCATATATTTT; CDR3: CASSLSGGKGNTIYF
size: -; D: -; V: TRBV6-5; J: TRBJ2-2; DNA: TGTGCCAGCACCCTCTACCGGAACACCGGGGAGCTGTTTTTT; CDR3: CASTLYRNTGELFF
size: -; D: -; V: TRBV7-9; J: TRBJ1-3; DNA: TGTGCCAGCAGCTTAGTCGTCAGTTCAGGGAACACCATATATTTT; CDR3: CASSLVVSSGNTIYF
size: -; D: -; V: TRBV18; J: TRBJ2-5; DNA: TGTGCCAGCTCGCCCGATAGACCAGAGACCCAGTACTTC; CDR3: CASSPDRPETQYF
size: -; D: TRBD1; V: TRBV6-5; J: TRBJ2-3; DNA: TGTGCCAGCAGTTACGCGACAGGGGGCGCAGATACGCAGTATTTT; CDR3: CASSYATGGADTQYF
size: -; D: -; V: TRBV5-1; J: TRBJ2-2; DNA: TGCGCCAGCAGCTTGGGGGAACCGAGCGCCGGGGAGCTGTTTTTT; CDR3: CASSLGEPSAGELFF
size: -; D: -; V: TRBV2; J: TRBJ2-2; DNA: TGTGCCAGCAGAGACCGACAGGAGCTGTTTTTT; CDR3: CASRDRQELFF
size: once; D: TRBD1; V: TRBV2; J: TRBJ1-6; DNA: TGTGCCAGCAGTGATAGGAGGACAGGGGATAATTCACCCCTCCACTTT; CDR3: CASSDRRTGDNSPLHF
size: -; D: -; V: TRBV6-6; J: TRBJ2-5; DNA: TGTGCCAGCAGTGACCTAACCGGGGCAGAGACCCAGTACTTC; CDR3: CASSDLTGAETQYF
size: -; D: -; V: TRBV10-1; J: TRBJ2-6; DNA: TGCGCCAGCAATGTAGAGGGTCCTGGGGCCAACGTCCTGACTTTC; CDR3: CASNVEGPGANVLTF
size: once; D: -; V: TRBV6-5; J: TRBJ2-7; DNA: TGTGCCAGCAGTTACTCGGGGCCAGACCCCTACGAGCAGTACTTC; CDR3: CASSYSGPDPYEQYF
size: -; D: TRBD1; V: TRBV29-1; J: TRBJ2-1; DNA: TGCAGCTCTAAGGGGGCCCAAAGTGGTGGTGAGCAGTTCTTC; CDR3: CSSKGAQSGGEQFF
size: -; D: TRBD1; V: TRBV7-9; J: TRBJ1-2; DNA: TGTGCCAGCAGCTTGGGACAGGATGCCATGAACTATGGCTACACCTTC; CDR3: CASSLGQDAMNYGYTF
size: -; D: -; V: TRBV4-1; J: TRBJ1-2; DNA: TGCGCCAGCAGCCAAGTGGCCACGAGGGCCGGTCGTGGCTACACCTTC; CDR3: CASSQVATRAGRGYTF
size: -; D: -; V: TRBV5-1; J: TRBJ2-7; DNA: TGCGCCAGCAGCCAGATCCAGGGTGGCGAGCAGTACTTC; CDR3: CASSQIQGGEQYF
size: -; D: -; V: TRBV11-2; J: TRBJ2-7; DNA: TGTGCCAGCAGCTTGAGCTGGAATCCCCACGAGCAGTACTTC; CDR3: CASSLSWNPHEQYF
size: -; D: TRBD2; V: TRBV11-2; J: TRBJ2-7; DNA: TGTGCCAGCAGCATTAGCGGGAGGGACTACGAGCAGTACTTC; CDR3: CASSISGRDYEQYF
size: -; D: -; V: TRBV15; J: TRBJ2-1; DNA: TGTGCCACCGGAGGGGGGCAATCCTACAATGAGCAGTTCTTC; CDR3: CATGGGQSYNEQFF
size: -; D: -; V: TRBV2; J: TRBJ1-1; DNA: TGTGCCAGCAGACAGGAGACGAACACTGAAGCTTTCTTT; CDR3: CASRQETNTEAFF
size: many; D: -; V: TRBV19; J: TRBJ2-1; DNA: TGTGCCAGTAGTCCCCTCCAGGGGCACAGTGAGCAGTTCTTC; CDR3: CASSPLQGHSEQFF
size: -; D: -; V: TRBV7-3; J: TRBJ2-1; DNA: TGTGCCAGCAGCTTAACGGCACTTCGGGACCAACCAAACCATGAGCAGTTCTTC; CDR3: CASSLTALRDQPNHEQFF
size: once; D: -; V: TRBV4-1; J: TRBJ2-6; DNA: TGCGCCAGCAGCCAAACTGGGGCCAACGTCCTGACTTTC; CDR3: CASSQTGANVLTF
size: -; D: TRBD2; V: TRBV5-1; J: TRBJ2-2; DNA: TGCGCCAGCACGACCGGGGGGATAAACACCGGGGAGCTGTTTTTT; CDR3: CASTTGGINTGELFF
size: -; D: -; V: TRBV28; J: TRBJ2-7; DNA: TGTGCCAGCAGTTTCTGGTCGAGACACCTCCGCCTATCCTACGAGCAGTACTTC; CDR3: CASSFWSRHLRLSYEQYF